This entry lists 2 T cell receptor beta chains sequenced from one sample in a study of blood T cell repertoires in COVID-19. Produced via immunoSEQ multiplex PCR; TCRdb's table is partial and in-frame only. This table holds about 100,000 clones, around 89% found once. Sample: peripheral blood. These receptors all stem from a man between 35 and 55 years old with active or convalescent COVID-19.

This chain joins TRBV6-2 or TRBV6-3 and TRBJ2-7; 11 nucleotides line up with TRBD2. The CDR3 contains 15 residues. V trimming: 4 bases; J trimming: 7 bases; junction bases outside the gene matches: 9. Germline V CDR1 and CDR2: MNHEY, SVGEGT. The CDR3 bases are TGTGCCAGCAGTTCCAGACTAGCGGGACCAGGAGAGCAGTACTTC. It codes for CASSSRLAGPGEQYF.

This clone has more than one count but fewer than ten. The chain employs TRBV6-5 and TRBJ2-3, with a tentative D call TRBD2 (6 bases). V lost 7 bases to trimming and J lost 1 base, with 12 bases between them. There are 14 residues in the CDR3. Germline V gene lookup returns CDR1 MNHEY and CDR2 SVGAGI. CDR3 DNA sequence: TGTGCCAGCAATCGGCGGGAAGGCACAGATACGCAGTATTTT. Translating it yields CASNRREGTDTQYF.